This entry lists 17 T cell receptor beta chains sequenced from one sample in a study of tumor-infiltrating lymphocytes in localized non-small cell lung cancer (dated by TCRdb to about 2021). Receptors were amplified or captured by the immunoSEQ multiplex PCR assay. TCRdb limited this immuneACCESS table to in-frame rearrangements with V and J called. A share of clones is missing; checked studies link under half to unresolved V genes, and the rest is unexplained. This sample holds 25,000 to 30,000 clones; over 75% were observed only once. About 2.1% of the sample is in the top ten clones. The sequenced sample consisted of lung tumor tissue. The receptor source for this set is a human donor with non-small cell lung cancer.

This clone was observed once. CDR3 coding DNA: TGTGCCAGCAGCCCCCAACCGCCGACAGCACTGTTTTTT. It translates to CASSPQPPTALFF. This chain uses TRBV14 with TRBJ1-4; D might be TRBD1 (5 bases). Trimming took off 4 bases at V and 13 bases at J, with 16 bases between the two ends. Germline-derived CDR1 and CDR2 are SGHDN and FVKESK. The CDR3 has 13 amino acids.

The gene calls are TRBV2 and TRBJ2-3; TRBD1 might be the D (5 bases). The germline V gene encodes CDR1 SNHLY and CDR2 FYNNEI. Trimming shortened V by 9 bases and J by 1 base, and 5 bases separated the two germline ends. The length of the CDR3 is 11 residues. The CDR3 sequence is CARQGTDTQYF. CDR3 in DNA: TGTGCCAGACAGGGCACAGATACGCAGTATTTT.

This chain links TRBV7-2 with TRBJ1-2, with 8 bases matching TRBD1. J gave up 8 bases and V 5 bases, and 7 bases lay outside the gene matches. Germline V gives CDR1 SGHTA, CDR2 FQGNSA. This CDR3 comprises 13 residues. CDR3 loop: CASSPGQGQGYTF. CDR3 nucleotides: TGTGCCAGCAGCCCCGGACAGGGCCAGGGCTACACCTTC.

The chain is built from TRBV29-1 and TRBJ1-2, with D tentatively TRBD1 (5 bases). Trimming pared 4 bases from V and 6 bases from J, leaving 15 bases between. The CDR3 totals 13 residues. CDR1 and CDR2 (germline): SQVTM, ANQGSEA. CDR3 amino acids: CSVGSGGTNGYTF. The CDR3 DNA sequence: TGCAGCGTTGGCTCCGGGGGGACGAATGGCTACACCTTC.

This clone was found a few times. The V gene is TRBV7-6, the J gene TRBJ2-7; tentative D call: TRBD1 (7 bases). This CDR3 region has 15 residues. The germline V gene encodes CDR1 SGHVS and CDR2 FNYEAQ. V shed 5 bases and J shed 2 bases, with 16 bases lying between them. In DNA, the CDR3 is TGTGCCAGCAGCCCTCGGGGGCAGGGGGCCTACGAGCAGTACTTC. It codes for CASSPRGQGAYEQYF. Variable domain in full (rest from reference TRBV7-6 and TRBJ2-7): GAGVSQSPRYKVTKRGQDVALRCDPISGHVSLYWYRQALGQGPEFLTYFNYEAQQDKSGLPNDRFSAERPEGSISTLTIQRTEQRDSAMYRCASSPRGQGAYEQYFGPGTRLTVT.

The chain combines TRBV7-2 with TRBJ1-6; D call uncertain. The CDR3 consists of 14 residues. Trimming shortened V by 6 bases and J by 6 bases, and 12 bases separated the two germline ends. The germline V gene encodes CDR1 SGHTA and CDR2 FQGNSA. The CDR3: CASRAGGRNSPLHF. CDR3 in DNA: TGTGCCAGCAGGGCAGGCGGCCGTAATTCACCCCTCCACTTT.

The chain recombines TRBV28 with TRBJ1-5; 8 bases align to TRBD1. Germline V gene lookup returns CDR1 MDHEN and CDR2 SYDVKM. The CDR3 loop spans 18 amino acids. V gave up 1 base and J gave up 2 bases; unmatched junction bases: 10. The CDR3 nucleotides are TGTGCCAGCAGTTTATTATCCAGGGGGCATAAGGGCAATCAGCCCCAGCATTTT. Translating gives CASSLLSRGHKGNQPQHF.

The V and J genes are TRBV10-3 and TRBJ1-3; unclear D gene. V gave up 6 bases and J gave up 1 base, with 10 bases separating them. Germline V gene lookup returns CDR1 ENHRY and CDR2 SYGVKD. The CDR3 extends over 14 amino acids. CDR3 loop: CAIRADLSGNTIYF. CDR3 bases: TGTGCCATCAGGGCTGACTTATCTGGAAACACCATATATTTT.

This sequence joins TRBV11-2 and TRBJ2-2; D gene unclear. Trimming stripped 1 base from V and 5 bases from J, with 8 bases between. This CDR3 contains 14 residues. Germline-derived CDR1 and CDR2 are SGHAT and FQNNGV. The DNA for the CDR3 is TGTGCCAGCAGCTTAGTCTCTGTTACCGGGGAGCTGTTTTTT. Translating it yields CASSLVSVTGELFF.

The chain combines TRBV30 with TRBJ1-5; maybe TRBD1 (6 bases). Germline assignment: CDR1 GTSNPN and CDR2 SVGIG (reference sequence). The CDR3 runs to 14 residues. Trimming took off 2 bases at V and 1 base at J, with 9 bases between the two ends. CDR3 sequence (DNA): TGTGCCTGGAGTAAAGGGGGGAGCAATCAGCCCCAGCATTTT. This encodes CAWSKGGSNQPQHF.

CDR3 nucleotide sequence: TGTGCCAGCTCGATCGACAGGGACTCACCCCTCCACTTT. This codes for CASSIDRDSPLHF. J is TRBJ1-6 and V is TRBV6-1; TRBD1 matches at 7 bases. With V trimmed by 8 bases and J by 10 bases, 8 bases remained unmatched. Germline-derived CDR1 and CDR2 are MNHNS and SASEGT. The CDR3 has 13 residues.

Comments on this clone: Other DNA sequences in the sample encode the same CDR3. CDR3 in amino acids: CASSLGRNTEAFF. CDR3 DNA: TGTGCCAGCAGCTTGGGCAGGAACACTGAAGCTTTCTTT. The chain has TRBV11-1 and TRBJ1-1, with unresolved D. Germline CDR1 reads SGHAT; CDR2 reads FQDESV (reference sequence). The ends were cut back, 3 bases at V and 1 base at J, with 6 bases in the middle. There are 13 residues in the CDR3.

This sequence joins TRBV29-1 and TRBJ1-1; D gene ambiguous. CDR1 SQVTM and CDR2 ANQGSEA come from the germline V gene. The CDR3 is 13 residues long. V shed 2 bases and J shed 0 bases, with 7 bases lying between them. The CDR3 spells CSVEKDLNTEAFF. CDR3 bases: TGCAGCGTTGAAAAGGATTTGAACACTGAAGCTTTCTTT.

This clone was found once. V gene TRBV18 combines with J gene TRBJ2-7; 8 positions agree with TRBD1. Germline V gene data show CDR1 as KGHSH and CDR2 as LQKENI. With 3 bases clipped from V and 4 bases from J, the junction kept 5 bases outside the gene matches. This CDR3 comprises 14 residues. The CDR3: CASSPRTGQYEQYF. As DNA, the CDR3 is TGTGCCAGCTCACCCCGGACAGGGCAGTACGAGCAGTACTTC. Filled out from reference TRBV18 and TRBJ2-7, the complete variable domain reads NAGVMQNPRHLVRRRGQEARLRCSPMKGHSHVYWYRQLPEEGLKFMVYLQKENIIDESGMPKERFSAEFPKEGPSILRIQQVVRGDSAAYFCASSPRTGQYEQYFGPGTRLTVT.

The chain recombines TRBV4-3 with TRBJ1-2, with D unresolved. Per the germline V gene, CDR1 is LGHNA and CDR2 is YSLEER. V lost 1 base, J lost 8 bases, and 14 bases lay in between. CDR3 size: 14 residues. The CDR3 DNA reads TGCGCCAGCAGCCAAGGTCCGAAGGACGGGGGCTACACCTTC. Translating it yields CASSQGPKDGGYTF.

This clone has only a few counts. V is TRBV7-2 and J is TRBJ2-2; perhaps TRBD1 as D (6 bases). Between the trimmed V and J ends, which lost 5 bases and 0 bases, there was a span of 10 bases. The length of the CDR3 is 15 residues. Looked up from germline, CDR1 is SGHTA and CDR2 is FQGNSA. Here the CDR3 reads CASSPRDTNTGELFF. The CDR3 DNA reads TGTGCCAGCAGCCCCCGGGACACGAACACCGGGGAGCTGTTTTTT.

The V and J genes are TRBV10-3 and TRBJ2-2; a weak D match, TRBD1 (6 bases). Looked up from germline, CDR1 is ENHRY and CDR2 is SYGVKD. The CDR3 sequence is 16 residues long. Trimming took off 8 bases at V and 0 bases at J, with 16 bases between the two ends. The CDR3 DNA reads TGTGCCATCCAGGGGTACGGATCCGCGAACACCGGGGAGCTGTTTTTT. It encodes CAIQGYGSANTGELFF.